The next 24 T cell receptor beta chains were all read from a single sample in a study of cytomegalovirus exposure and HLA in healthy donors. In the PCR, 60 Vbeta and 13 Jbeta primers were used. TCRdb's copy holds only in-frame clones and misses some; the assay was immunoSEQ multiplex PCR. The sample contains over 150,000 clones, 70% to 80% of which appear only once. Sequenced input: PBMCs. These TCRs come from a girl aged 5-17 years in good health and CMV-seropositive.

The CDR3 reads CASSPPSRDTGELFF. The DNA of the CDR3 is TGTGCCAGCTCACCACCGAGCAGGGACACCGGGGAGCTGTTTTTT. V and J are TRBV18 and TRBJ2-2; maybe TRBD1 (5 bases). This CDR3 comprises 15 residues. V shed 0 bases and J shed 3 bases, with 8 bases lying between them. CDR1 and CDR2 from the germline V gene are KGHSH and LQKENI.

The chain recombines TRBV6-1 with TRBJ2-5, with D maybe TRBD1 (8 bases). CDR3 length: 15 amino acids. The V and J ends lost 4 bases and 5 bases respectively, with 17 bases between them. In germline, CDR1 is MNHNS, CDR2 SASEGT. The CDR3 region has the DNA TGTGCCAGCAGTGTTACAGGGGGGGCCGGGGAGACCCAGTACTTC. This codes for CASSVTGGAGETQYF.

The V and J genes are TRBV11-2 and TRBJ2-5, with 11 nucleotides matching TRBD1. This CDR3 is built from 15 residues. Trimming took 5 bases from V and 1 from J; bases not matched to a gene: 3. The germline V gene has CDR1 SGHAT and CDR2 FQNNGV. The DNA of the CDR3 is TGTGCCAGCAGCCTCGGGACAGGGGGCCAAGAGACCCAGTACTTC. It encodes CASSLGTGGQETQYF.

This clone showed up just a few times. The chain combines TRBV5-1 with TRBJ2-2; 8 bases match TRBD2. Germline V gene lookup returns CDR1 SGHRS and CDR2 YFSETQ. The CDR3 spans 16 residues. The trim removed 5 bases at V and 2 bases at J, leaving 8 bases unmatched. CDR3 sequence reads: CASRSAGGANTGELFF. CDR3 sequence (DNA): TGCGCCAGCAGGAGTGCCGGGGGGGCTAACACCGGGGAGCTGTTTTTT.

V gene TRBV7-2 combines with J gene TRBJ2-2; unclear D gene. CDR3 length: 14 residues. The germline V and J ends were trimmed by 5 bases and 5 bases, with 12 bases remaining between them. The V gene's germline CDR1 is SGHTA and CDR2 FQGNSA. The CDR3 spells CASSGTILTGELFF. The CDR3 DNA is TGTGCCAGCAGCGGAACTATTTTGACCGGGGAGCTGTTTTTT.

The V gene is TRBV5-6, the J gene TRBJ2-5, with 11 bases lining up with TRBD1. The CDR3 has 16 residues. Germline CDR1 reads SGHDT; CDR2 reads YYEEEE. Trimming took 5 bases from V and 3 from J; bases not matched to a gene: 9. The CDR3 region is CASSQTGTGGKETQYF. The CDR3 coding sequence is TGTGCCAGCAGTCAGACCGGGACAGGGGGTAAAGAGACCCAGTACTTC.

The chain links TRBV5-1 to TRBJ2-5; D perhaps matches TRBD2 (5 bases). The V end lost 5 bases, the J end lost 0 bases, and 8 bases lay between the germline ends. The CDR3 loop spans 13 amino acids. Germline values: CDR1 SGHRS, CDR2 YFSETQ. CDR3 protein: CASRVGDQETQYF. CDR3 DNA: TGCGCCAGCAGGGTCGGGGACCAAGAGACCCAGTACTTC.

The chain joins TRBV7-9 to TRBJ2-7; 7 bases line up with TRBD1. The CDR3 runs to 15 residues. V shed 1 base and J 2 bases; nucleotides not matched to a gene: 5. Per the germline V gene, CDR1 is SEHNR and CDR2 is FQNEAQ (reference sequence). The CDR3 reads CASSLGDRVPYEQYF. CDR3 DNA sequence: TGTGCCAGCAGCTTAGGAGACAGGGTACCCTACGAGCAGTACTTC.

The CDR3 bases are TGTGCCAGCGCGAGCACACGAGAGGGACAGACTAATGAAAAACTGTTTTTT. Translated, it gives CASASTREGQTNEKLFF. The chain uses TRBV18 and TRBJ1-4, with TRBD1 matching 7 bases. The CDR3 has 17 residues. Per germline, CDR1 KGHSH and CDR2 LQKENI. Trimming at V came to 8 bases and at J to 2 bases, leaving 14 bases not matched to a gene.

The rearrangement joins TRBV4-1 to TRBJ2-3; 10 nucleotides line up with TRBD2. CDR1 and CDR2 from the germline V gene are MGHRA and YSYEKL. J gave up 8 bases and V 1 base, and 9 bases lay outside the gene matches. The length of the CDR3 is 16 residues. The CDR3 loop reads CASSQAASGGLGTQYF. CDR3 in DNA: TGCGCCAGCAGCCAAGCGGCTAGCGGGGGCCTCGGTACGCAGTATTTT.

This chain connects TRBV11-2 to TRBJ2-7; TRBD2 might be the D (6 bases). The germline gives CDR1 SGHAT, CDR2 FQNNGV. Deletions cut 5 bases from V and 0 bases from J, with 14 bases between. This CDR3 has 15 residues. The CDR3 nucleotides are TGTGCCAGCAGCCGGGGGTCGGGGAACTCCTACGAGCAGTACTTC. Translated: CASSRGSGNSYEQYF. The variable domain in full, completed from reference TRBV11-2 and TRBJ2-7, reads EAGVAQSPRYKIIEKRQSVAFWCNPISGHATLYWYQQILGQGPKLLIQFQNNGVVDDSQLPKDRFSAERLKGVDSTLKIQPAKLEDSAVYLCASSRGSGNSYEQYFGPGTRLTVT.

The gene calls are TRBV5-1 and TRBJ2-7; D not certain. Germline V gives CDR1 SGHRS, CDR2 YFSETQ. The CDR3 contains 13 residues. Between the trimmed V and J ends, which lost 4 bases and 4 bases, there was a span of 12 bases. The CDR3 loop reads CASSGQDSYEQYF. CDR3 DNA sequence: TGCGCCAGCAGCGGTCAGGATTCTTACGAGCAGTACTTC.

The J gene is TRBJ2-3, the V gene TRBV7-9; 8 bases map to TRBD1. CDR3 length: 17 amino acids. Germline V gene sequence: CDR1 SEHNR, CDR2 FQNEAQ (reference sequence). V was clipped by 5 bases and J by 0 bases; unmatched bases: 10. In nucleotides, the CDR3 is TGTGCCAGCAGCCCAACCACAGGGGGGTCTAGCACAGATACGCAGTATTTT. Amino acids: CASSPTTGGSSTDTQYF.

This clone appeared a few times. The V call is TRBV5-4, the J call TRBJ1-2; TRBD1 matches 9 bases. The CDR3 loop spans 15 amino acids. The ends lost 1 base at V and 5 bases at J; junction bases unmatched: 6. CDR1 and CDR2 (germline): SGHNT, YYREEE (reference sequence). Here the CDR3 DNA reads TGTGCCAGCAGCTTGCTGGGGACAGGGAATTATGGCTACACCTTC. Translated, it gives CASSLLGTGNYGYTF.

The rearrangement uses TRBV11-3 and TRBJ1-1, with D tentatively TRBD1 (6 bases). CDR3 length: 15 amino acids. V dropped 1 base and J dropped 1 base, with 10 bases sitting between them. Germline loops: CDR1 SGHNT, CDR2 YENEEA. CDR3 bases: TGTGCCAGCAGCTTAGGTCCAGGGGAGAACACTGAAGCTTTCTTT. As protein: CASSLGPGENTEAFF. Full variable domain (outside the CDR3, taken from reference TRBV11-3 and TRBJ1-1): EAGVVQSPRYKIIEKKQPVAFWCNPISGHNTLYWYLQNLGQGPELLIRYENEEAVDDSQLPKDRFSAERLKGVDSTLKIQPAELGDSAVYLCASSLGPGENTEAFFGQGTRLTVV.

The V call is TRBV7-2, the J call TRBJ1-6; D might be TRBD1 (5 bases). The V and J ends lost 5 bases and 3 bases respectively, with 8 bases between them. CDR1 is SGHTA, CDR2 FQGNSA, per germline. The length of the CDR3 is 14 residues. The CDR3 nucleotides read TGTGCCAGCAGCCCGGGGGACTATAATTCACCCCTCCACTTT. This encodes CASSPGDYNSPLHF.

The chain joins TRBV5-1 to TRBJ1-4; tentative D call: TRBD1 (6 bases). V gave up 4 bases and J gave up 10 bases, with 17 bases separating them. Germline CDR1 reads SGHRS; CDR2 reads YFSETQ. The CDR3 consists of 14 residues. For the CDR3, the DNA is TGCGCCAGCAGCCAAGACAGGCTTGGTGGAAAACTGTTTTTT. It specifies CASSQDRLGGKLFF.

The chain uses TRBV4-3 and TRBJ1-4; D perhaps matches TRBD1 (6 bases). V lost 4 bases and J 8 bases, leaving 17 bases between the germline ends. Germline CDR1 reads LGHNA; CDR2 reads YSLEER. The CDR3 is 15 amino acids. CDR3 nucleotide sequence: TGCGCCAGCAGCCCTTGGGGGGGGGCTGGGGAAAAACTGTTTTTT. Translating it yields CASSPWGGAGEKLFF.

In this sample, this clone turned up a few times. The CDR3: CASSTGQGTLETQYF. The CDR3 DNA is TGCGCCAGCAGCACGGGACAGGGGACACTAGAGACCCAGTACTTC. J is TRBJ2-5 and V is TRBV5-1; 10 bases line up with TRBD1. V dropped 4 bases and J dropped 4; count of bases not matched to a gene: 7. CDR1 is SGHRS, CDR2 YFSETQ, per germline. The CDR3 loop spans 15 amino acids. Using reference TRBV5-1 and TRBJ2-5 for the parts outside the CDR3, the full variable domain is KAGVTQTPRYLIKTRGQQVTLSCSPISGHRSVSWYQQTPGQGLQFLFEYFSETQRNKGNFPGRFSGRQFSNSRSEMNVSTLELGDSALYLCASSTGQGTLETQYFGPGTRLLVL.

There are a few counts of this clone. J is TRBJ2-1 and V is TRBV6-1, with TRBD2 matching over 11 bases. Losses at the gene ends were 0 bases for V and 6 bases for J; bases not matched to a gene: 1. The CDR3 is made up of 15 amino acids. Germline lookup yields CDR1 MNHNS and CDR2 SASEGT. CDR3: CASSEASGGANEQFF. CDR3 in DNA: TGTGCCAGCAGTGAAGCTAGCGGGGGGGCCAATGAGCAGTTCTTC.

V gene TRBV9 combines with J gene TRBJ2-1; TRBD1 aligns across 8 bases. CDR1 SGDLS and CDR2 YYNGEE come from the germline V gene. The CDR3 is 14 residues long. V gave up 0 bases and J gave up 9 bases; unmatched junction bases: 5. The CDR3, as DNA: TGTGCCAGCAGCGTAGCGAGGACAGGGTCTGAGCAGTTCTTC. Its translation: CASSVARTGSEQFF.

The chain employs TRBV7-9 and TRBJ2-7; D uncertain. V gave up 4 bases and J gave up 4 bases, with 5 bases separating them. This CDR3 has 11 amino acids. The germline V gene has CDR1 SEHNR and CDR2 FQNEAQ (reference sequence). CDR3 residues: CASSSQYEQYF. CDR3 nucleotides: TGTGCCAGCAGCTCACAGTACGAGCAGTACTTC.

The chain links TRBV23-1 to TRBJ1-6; 8 bases match TRBD1. TRBV23-1 is an open reading frame whose function is uncertain. The CDR3 contains 19 residues. Losses at the gene ends were 0 bases for V and 3 bases for J; bases not matched to a gene: 10. In DNA form, the CDR3 reads TGCGCCAGCAGTCAATCGGGTGACGACAGGGGAGGCTATAATTCACCCCTCCACTTT. Translation gives CASSQSGDDRGGYNSPLHF.

The chain links TRBV4-3 to TRBJ2-1; the match to TRBD1 covers 7 bases. Germline V gene lookup returns CDR1 LGHNA and CDR2 YSLEER. J lost 9 bases, V lost 0 bases, and 11 bases had no gene match. CDR3 length equals 16 residues. The CDR3 region is CASSQDVLGQTGEQFF. The CDR3 DNA follows: TGCGCCAGCAGCCAAGATGTTCTGGGACAGACGGGTGAGCAGTTCTTC.